These 17 T cell receptor beta chains share one sample of origin, sequenced in a study of shared clonotypes between healthy human individuals (TCRdb year 2020). Libraries were constructed by the immunoSEQ multiplex PCR assay. This immuneACCESS table, as held by TCRdb, lists in-frame sequences with V and J called but not all clones. Of the missing ones, under half trace to an unresolved V gene in checked studies; the others have no known cause. Across this sample there are about a million clones, with about 80% seen only once. The ten largest clones capture about 1.4% of the sample. The specimen was memory CD4+ T cells sorted from blood. Sample cell subset or site, as interpreted from the label and publication: CD45RA-negative fraction. The source of these receptors is a man aged 18 to 29 in good health.

The chain is built from TRBV6-6 and TRBJ2-3; 9 nucleotides line up with TRBD2. CDR1 MNHNY and CDR2 SVGAGI come from the germline V gene (reference sequence). This CDR3 contains 15 residues. After removal of 8 bases from V and 3 bases from J, the junction contained 9 bases not matched to a gene. The DNA of the CDR3 is TGTGCCAGCCGAAGGCGGGAGGGAAGGACAGATACGCAGTATTTT. Translation gives CASRRREGRTDTQYF.

CDR3 residues: CASSIREKNTGELFF. The CDR3 region has the DNA TGTGCCAGTAGTATCAGGGAAAAGAACACCGGGGAGCTGTTTTTT. The chain has TRBV19 and TRBJ2-2; D perhaps matches TRBD1 (5 bases). This CDR3 spans 15 amino acids. Looked up from germline, CDR1 is LNHDA and CDR2 is SQIVND (reference sequence). V lost 3 bases to trimming and J lost 1 base, with 9 bases between them.

As for this clone: This likely stems from a read error, as it lies one base from a far larger clone. The sample carries other DNA sequences with the same CDR3. J is TRBJ2-7 and V is TRBV28; no definite D call. CDR3 size: 14 residues. The V gene's germline CDR1 is MDHEN and CDR2 SYDVKM. Trimming stripped 9 bases from V and 7 bases from J, with 22 bases between. CDR3 region: CASTHHGRFEEQYF. CDR3 sequence (DNA): TGTGCCAGTACCCATCACGGACGGTTCGAGGAGCAGTACTTC.

This clone turned up a few times. The CDR3, as DNA: TGTGCTAGTGGTTCCGAGAGTCCGGGCTTCGGCTACACCTTC. Encoded protein: CASGSESPGFGYTF. The V call is TRBV12-5, the J call TRBJ1-2; D ambiguous. Trimming took off 4 bases at V and 8 bases at J, with 17 bases between the two ends. This CDR3 has 14 residues. Germline V CDR1 and CDR2: LGHNT, FRNRAP.

V usage is TRBV2 and J usage is TRBJ2-7; 7 bases are a match to TRBD2. V was clipped by 7 bases and J by 6 bases; unmatched bases: 9. The CDR3 runs 13 residues. CDR1 and CDR2 (germline): SNHLY, FYNNEI. The DNA for the CDR3 is TGTGCCAGCATACGGGAGGCTCTAGGCGAGCAGTACTTC. It is translated as CASIREALGEQYF.

This clone was seen only once. Germline is not matched at one junction end, which may reflect a read error. V and J are TRBV4-1 and TRBJ2-7; TRBD2 matches 8 bases. Germline CDR1 MGHRA, CDR2 YSYEKL. This CDR3 contains 19 residues. CDR3 nucleotides: TGCGCCAGCAGCCAAGAGGGGGGTAGCGGGGCCCTTAGGTCCTCCGAGCAGTACTTC. Amino acids: CASSQEGGSGALRSSEQYF.

A few counts support this clone. The sample contains more than one DNA sequence encoding this CDR3. This chain links TRBV18 with TRBJ1-2, with 8 bases identical to TRBD1. CDR1 is KGHSH and CDR2 is LQKENI in the germline V gene. V dropped 3 bases and J dropped 1; count of bases not matched to a gene: 4. This CDR3 has 15 residues. The CDR3 region is CASSPLGQGNYGYTF. CDR3 nucleotides: TGTGCCAGCTCACCTCTCGGACAGGGTAACTATGGCTACACCTTC.

This sequence joins TRBV7-3 and TRBJ1-1; D is unclear. V gave up 5 bases and J gave up 5 bases, with 15 bases separating them. The CDR3 runs to 14 residues. Germline values: CDR1 SGHTA, CDR2 FQGTGA. CDR3 in DNA: TGTGCCAGCAGCACCCTGGGGAGCGGGACTGAAGCTTTCTTT. Translating it yields CASSTLGSGTEAFF.

The chain employs TRBV11-3 and TRBJ2-3; 9 bases align to TRBD2. This CDR3 is built from 17 residues. The germline V gene encodes CDR1 SGHNT and CDR2 YENEEA. Losses at the gene ends were 4 bases for V and 2 bases for J; bases not matched to a gene: 10. In DNA, the CDR3 is TGTGCCAGCAGCTCCCTCCTTATAGCGGGGGACACAGATACGCAGTATTTT. Protein: CASSSLLIAGDTDTQYF.

This sequence joins TRBV2 and TRBJ1-5, with 9 bases aligning to TRBD1. This CDR3 is built from 18 residues. The trim removed 4 bases at V and 0 bases at J, leaving 10 bases unmatched. Germline loops: CDR1 SNHLY, CDR2 FYNNEI. The CDR3 nucleotides read TGTGCCAGCAGTGCGACCGGGACAGGGAAAGGTAGCAATCAGCCCCAGCATTTT. Amino acids: CASSATGTGKGSNQPQHF.

About this clone itself: The junction differs from germline at one of its ends, possibly a read error. The chain couples TRBV30 to TRBJ2-1, with 7 bases fitting TRBD2. Germline CDR1 is GTSNPN and CDR2 is SVGIG (reference sequence). The CDR3 length is 14 residues. The CDR3 DNA reads TGTGCCGGGAGGGGTCAGGGCCAGAACAATGAGCAGTTCTTC. Its translation is CAGRGQGQNNEQFF.

V is TRBV7-2 and J is TRBJ2-5; D call uncertain. Trimming cost V 4 bases and J 1 base, with 10 bases left between them. Germline values: CDR1 SGHTA, CDR2 FQGNSA. The CDR3 covers 14 residues. The CDR3 nucleotides are TGTGCCAGCAGCTCATATGGCAGCCAAGAGACCCAGTACTTC. Its translation: CASSSYGSQETQYF.

The chain is built from TRBV4-1 and TRBJ2-3, with 13 bases identical to TRBD2. The CDR3 extends over 20 amino acids. V was clipped by 0 bases and J by 0 bases; unmatched bases: 9. CDR1 and CDR2 from the germline V gene are MGHRA and YSYEKL. Written as DNA, the CDR3 is TGCGCCAGCAGCCAAGACTCGGGACTAGCGGGGCTTACTAGCACAGATACGCAGTATTTT. This translates into CASSQDSGLAGLTSTDTQYF.

This chain uses TRBV2 with TRBJ2-5; weak D call: TRBD1 (6 bases). V shed 6 bases and J shed 1 base, with 9 bases lying between them. Germline V lookup: CDR1 SNHLY, CDR2 FYNNEI. The length of the CDR3 is 13 residues. CDR3 sequence (DNA): TGTGCCAGCAGCAGGGACACCCAAGAGACCCAGTACTTC. Translation: CASSRDTQETQYF.

Of note for this clone: Other DNA variants within this sample encode the same CDR3. The chain uses TRBV5-1 and TRBJ2-2; D not resolved. Germline CDR1 and CDR2: SGHRS and YFSETQ. V lost 5 bases, J lost 0 bases, and 11 bases lay in between. The CDR3 totals 15 residues. CDR3 bases: TGCGCCAGCAGTAGTGGGGATTCGAACACCGGGGAGCTGTTTTTT. Protein: CASSSGDSNTGELFF.

CDR3 coding DNA: TGTGCCAGCAGCCGGGACAGGGTCTACGAGCAGTACTTC. Translated, it gives CASSRDRVYEQYF. The chain is built from TRBV2 and TRBJ2-7; 9 positions match TRBD1. V shed 6 bases and J 3 bases; nucleotides not matched to a gene: 3. CDR1 SNHLY and CDR2 FYNNEI come from the germline V gene. The CDR3 totals 13 residues.

V is TRBV11-3 and J is TRBJ1-2; D remains ambiguous. In germline, CDR1 is SGHNT, CDR2 YENEEA. Trimming stripped 3 bases from V and 4 bases from J, with 12 bases between. The CDR3 sequence is 14 residues long. In DNA, the CDR3 is TGTGCCAGCAGCTTGATTAGCGGGCCCTATGGCTACACCTTC. Its translation: CASSLISGPYGYTF.